A selection of T cell receptor beta chains follows, all from one sample in a study of CD8 T cells in Susac syndrome. TCRdb passed the immunoSEQ multiplex PCR reads through MiXCR, listing each CDR3 protein once. The sample consists of approximately 150,000 distinct CDR3 sequences, roughly 94% of them appearing once. The sample consisted of CD4+ T cells from PBMCs. All receptors come from a human donor with multiple sclerosis. CDR3s include the opening cysteine and the closing phenylalanine or tryptophan. The D gene is left open where the match is weak. Clone size is given for some rows only: seen once, a few or many times, or a class if the clone is expanded.

d_call clone_size j_call v_call cdr3_nt cdr3_aa
TRBD2 NA TRBJ2-3 TRBV10-3 TGTGCCATCAGTGCGGGCCCGGGACTAGCGGGATCAGATACGCAGTATTTT CAISAGPGLAGSDTQYF
NA once TRBJ2-2 TRBV30 TGTGCCTGGGAGGGCAGGGGGGTGATCGGGGAGCTGTTTTTT CAWEGRGVIGELFF
NA NA TRBJ2-7 TRBV4-2 TGTGCCAGCAGCCAAGGTCTAGTCAGAAGCTCCTACGAGCAGTACTTC CASSQGLVRSSYEQYF
NA NA TRBJ1-1 TRBV7-2 TGTGCCAGCAGCTATGGGCGGTTGACGAACACTGAAGCTTTCTTT CASSYGRLTNTEAFF
NA once TRBJ2-7 TRBV7-9 TGTGCCAGCAGCTTAGCGGCCGGTTTAGGGTACGAGCAGTACTTC CASSLAAGLGYEQYF
NA NA TRBJ1-1 TRBV9 TGTGCCAGCAGCGTTAGCGTAGGTAGTAGGGCTTTCTTT CASSVSVGSRAFF
NA NA TRBJ1-5 TRBV30 TGTGCCTGGACACGGGGAGGAGAACAGCCCCAGCATTTT CAWTRGGEQPQHF
NA NA TRBJ1-2 TRBV20-1 TGCAGTGCTAGAGATATAACGGAACTAGAGGGCTACACCTTC CSARDITELEGYTF
NA NA TRBJ2-5 TRBV6-1 TGTGCCAGCGGCGAGTCGCAAGAGACCCAGTACTTC CASGESQETQYF
TRBD1 NA TRBJ2-5 TRBV5-1 TGCGCCAGCAGCCCCCCGCCCGGACAGGGTCGAGGAGAGACCCAGTACTTC CASSPPPGQGRGETQYF
TRBD1 NA TRBJ2-7 TRBV4-1 TGCGCCAGCAGCCAACAGAGGACAGGGCCCCACGAGCAGTACTTC CASSQQRTGPHEQYF
TRBD1 once TRBJ2-7 TRBV23-1 TGCGCCAGCAGGCCCGGTACAGGGGGCGAGTCCTACGAGCAGTACTTC CASRPGTGGESYEQYF
NA NA TRBJ1-1 TRBV30 TGTGCCCGTTTAATTGGGGAGACTGAAGCTTTCTTT CARLIGETEAFF
NA NA TRBJ2-6 TRBV12-3/TRBV12-4 TGTGCCAGCAATCGACTGCCTGGGGCCAACGTCCTGACTTTC CASNRLPGANVLTF
NA NA TRBJ2-7 TRBV7-8 TGTGCCAGCAGCTCCTCCCTCAGGGAAGGCCCCTACGAGCAGTACTTC CASSSSLREGPYEQYF
TRBD1 NA TRBJ2-7 TRBV15 TGTGCCACCAGCAAACGAACCGGGACAGGGGGCTACGAGCAGTACTTC CATSKRTGTGGYEQYF
NA NA TRBJ1-1 TRBV6-5 TGTGCCAGCAGTCCCTGGAAGGGAAGGGGGGCTGAAGCTTTCTTT CASSPWKGRGAEAFF
NA NA TRBJ2-5 TRBV5-1 TGCGCCAGCAAGGGGATGGGGGACTTGGCAGAGACCCAGTACTTC CASKGMGDLAETQYF
NA few TRBJ2-5 TRBV5-8 TGTGCCAGCAGCCCCGGAGCGGTAGAGACCCAGTACTTC CASSPGAVETQYF
NA NA TRBJ1-2 TRBV27 TGTGCCAGCAGTCCCGGGGCCACACCTAACTATGGCTACACCTTC CASSPGATPNYGYTF
TRBD1 NA TRBJ2-7 TRBV2 TGTGCCAGCAGACAGGGGACCCTTTACGAGCAGTACTTC CASRQGTLYEQYF
NA once TRBJ1-5 TRBV18 TGTGCCAGCTCAGGTCCGGATTCGAATCAGCCCCAGCATTTT CASSGPDSNQPQHF
TRBD2 NA TRBJ2-1 TRBV4-3 TGCGCCAGCAGCCAAGATAGTGGGAGGGCCTGGGGTGAGCAGTTCTTC CASSQDSGRAWGEQFF
NA few TRBJ1-2 TRBV6-1 TGTGCCAGCAGTCAGGGGAACTATGGCTACACCTTC CASSQGNYGYTF
NA once TRBJ2-4 TRBV5-4 TGTGCCAGCAGCTCCTCTATAGCCAAAAACATTCAGTACTTC CASSSSIAKNIQYF
NA NA TRBJ1-1 TRBV20-1 TGCAGTGCTAGGCTACAGTCGAACACTGAAGCTTTCTTT CSARLQSNTEAFF
NA NA TRBJ2-5 TRBV20-1 TGCAGTGCCGGGGCCTCGGACGAGACCCAGTACTTC CSAGASDETQYF
NA NA TRBJ2-6 TRBV29-1 TGCAGCGTTGATGAGAGCTCTGGGGCCAACGTCCTGACTTTC CSVDESSGANVLTF
TRBD2 NA TRBJ2-1 TRBV27 TGTGCCAGCAGTGGCAGCGGGGGCGGAGGCGAGTTCTTC CASSGSGGGGEFF
TRBD1 NA TRBJ2-6 TRBV7-2 TGTGCCAGCAGCCCGCGGACAGGGAGCTCTGGGGCCAACGTCCTGACTTTC CASSPRTGSSGANVLTF
TRBD1 NA TRBJ1-1 TRBV4-3 TGCGCCAGCAGCCGAAACAGGGGGACTGAAGCTTTCTTT CASSRNRGTEAFF
TRBD1 NA TRBJ2-1 TRBV7-2 TGTGCCAGCAGGGAGTATCAGGGGGCAAACAATGAGCAGTTCTTC CASREYQGANNEQFF
NA NA TRBJ2-3 TRBV5-1 TGCGCCAGCAGCTTATGGGGGATAGATACGCAGTATTTT CASSLWGIDTQYF
TRBD1 NA TRBJ2-7 TRBV6-2/TRBV6-3 TGTGCCAGCAGTTACCAGAGGGGGCGATCCTACGAGCAGTACTTC CASSYQRGRSYEQYF
NA NA TRBJ2-5 TRBV29-1 TGCAGCGTTGCACTCGGGAGTCTAGAGACCCAGTACTTC CSVALGSLETQYF
NA NA TRBJ2-5 TRBV20-1 TGCAGTGCCCAAGGGTTAGCTTCGGAAGAGACCCAGTACTTC CSAQGLASEETQYF
TRBD1 NA TRBJ1-5 TRBV6-2/TRBV6-3 TGTGCCAGCTCGAGTGGGGACAGGGATTATCAGCCCCAGCATTTT CASSSGDRDYQPQHF
TRBD1 NA TRBJ1-5 TRBV2 TGTGCCAGCAGTGAAGCGGTCGGGACAGCAAGAAATCAGCCCCAGCATTTT CASSEAVGTARNQPQHF
NA NA TRBJ2-1 TRBV5-1 TGCGCCAGCAGCCCGGACGAACCGAATGAGCAGTTCTTC CASSPDEPNEQFF
TRBD1 NA TRBJ1-4 TRBV12-3/TRBV12-4 TGTGCCAGCAGAGCCAGGACAGGGGGCGGCGGTGAAAAACTGTTTTTT CASRARTGGGGEKLFF
NA NA TRBJ1-5 TRBV20-1 TGCAGTGCGAACGACCACGCCTCACCGACAGGTAATAGCAATCAGCCCCAGCATTTT CSANDHASPTGNSNQPQHF
NA NA TRBJ1-5 TRBV20-1 TGCAGTGCTAGAGTGGCAGTTAATCAGCCCCAGCATTTT CSARVAVNQPQHF
NA NA TRBJ2-3 TRBV7-2 TGTGCCAGCAGCTTTGTGGATACGCAGTATTTT CASSFVDTQYF